The 2 T cell receptor beta chains listed next were all sequenced from one sample in a study of blood T cell repertoires in COVID-19. Profiling relied on immunoSEQ multiplex PCR, and the TCRdb table lists in-frame clones only, not all of them. Of under 80,000 clones detected, approximately 92% appear once; the ten largest clones hold 5.5% to 6%. The sequenced material came from peripheral blood. The source of these receptors is a human donor in a cohort sampled during active COVID-19.

The CDR3 nucleotides are TGTGCCAGTAGTATCCGCAACGGCTATAATTCACCCCTCCACTTT. Amino acids: CASSIRNGYNSPLHF. The gene calls are TRBV19 and TRBJ1-6; D is uncertain. V dropped 3 bases and J dropped 3 bases, with 9 bases sitting between them. The CDR3 consists of 15 residues. Germline CDR1 reads LNHDA; CDR2 reads SQIVND (reference sequence). The variable domain in full, completed from reference TRBV19 and TRBJ1-6, reads DGGITQSPKYLFRKEGQNVTLSCEQNLNHDAMYWYRQDPGQGLRLIYYSQIVNDFQKGDIAEGYSVSREKKESFPLTVTSAQKNPTAFYLCASSIRNGYNSPLHFGNGTRLTVT.

This rearrangement joins TRBV28 to TRBJ2-2; 9 bases line up with TRBD2. Germline V gene lookup returns CDR1 MDHEN and CDR2 SYDVKM. After removal of 7 bases from V and 1 base from J, the junction contained 7 bases not matched to a gene. The CDR3 totals 16 residues. In nucleotides, the CDR3 is TGTGCCAGCACTTCGGGCGGGAGGGGGAACACCGGGGAGCTGTTTTTT. The encoded protein is CASTSGGRGNTGELFF.